Sequencing of this TCR beta chain was carried out in a study of cytomegalovirus exposure and HLA in healthy donors (TCRdb year 2017). Regarding the research as a whole: An earlier analysis of roughly 500 of the donors reported about 280 Gb of sequence data and 117 million unique TCR beta sequences obtained from roughly 170 million T cells. Roughly 300 gigabases of sequencing data and roughly 90 million unique TCR sequences were included in an early release covering over 600 HLA-typed donors. Among the roughly 370 genotyped donors, about 83% belonged to the genetic ancestry cluster associated with self-reported Caucasian donors. The study aimed to test whether cataloging public T cell receptors could reveal signatures of past pathogen exposure. Using immunosequencing, the study profiled T cell repertoires from 640 or so subjects and related those repertoires to cytomegalovirus serostatus. Besides the first cohort of 550 to 750 subjects, a separate validation cohort made up of over 100 different subjects was used. To predict cytomegalovirus infection status, the study brought together high-throughput TCR immunosequencing, statistical association of individual TCRs with disease status, and machine learning. To study patterns of TCR occurrence, a later analysis re-analyzed previously published TCR beta repertoires from under 750 donors and added high-resolution HLA genotyping. Rather than using new phenotypic data, the later analysis identified candidate immune exposures from TCR beta sequences and from how often those sequences occurred across donors. In an earlier analysis of 550 to 700 of the donors, high-throughput TCR beta sequencing was used to judge whether each TCR beta V gene segment behaved as functional or pseudogenic. Donor age, sex, ethnicity and CMV serostatus were compiled together with the repertoire data. A later genetic analysis used genome-wide SNP genotypes for about three fifths of the 666 donors, treating that subset as a discovery cohort. Every repertoire in the discovery cohort had been generated on one and the same sequencing platform. Both class I and class II loci were covered by HLA typing, at four-digit resolution. Typing coverage varied by locus: about 620-630 donors for A, B, C, DRB1 and DQB1; roughly 500 for DQA1; 600 to 610 for DPA1; 450 to 480 for DPB1. Several DR-DQ haplotypes were handled as single units for association and clustering, since linkage in the cohort was strong. Among 300 to 450 genotyped donors of the cohort, an average of roughly 240,000 unique TCR beta nucleotide sequences were sequenced per donor, roughly 18% of them non-productive.

The cohort comprised some 680 healthy bone marrow donors. Cohort members were all nominally healthy when sampled, although unrecorded immune exposures were likely present. The donor tested CMV seropositive and was one of the 289 seropositive cohort members. Every donor gave a peripheral blood sample, and the peripheral blood mononuclear cells from that sample were used for TCR beta sequencing. The Qiagen DNeasy Blood Extraction Kit was used to extract genomic DNA from the blood cell samples. The library came from the immunoSEQ multiplex PCR assay. For the multiplex PCR, a mixture combining 60 forward primers for TCR Vbeta segments and 13 reverse primers for TCR Jbeta segments was used. The CDR3 region of rearranged TCR beta genes was amplified from genomic DNA by a multiplex PCR assay. The Illumina HiSeq System was used to sequence the amplified TCR beta libraries as 87-base-pair reads. On the study's bioinformatics: A later analysis tallied around 82 million unique TCR beta chains across the 666 repertoires, and around 9.9 million of those chains were shared by two or more donors. To remove PCR and sequencing errors, raw reads were error-corrected and collapsed into unique sequences using a nearest-neighbor algorithm that merged closely related sequences. V, D and J gene segments were assigned by aligning CDR3 sequences to IMGT reference sequences. For a sequence to be retained, a match of at least six nucleotides to both a V gene segment and a J gene segment was required. Rearrangements were called productive when the CDR3 lacked stop codons and stayed in frame with V and J; all others were non-productive. Following IMGT convention, CDR3 was defined as the stretch from the second conserved V-encoded cysteine to the conserved J-encoded phenylalanine. The earlier analysis of around 640 of the donors excluded sequences that lacked an unambiguous match to a single V gene segment. An earlier analysis of just under 600 of the donors called V segments functional above 56.7% productive rearrangements and segregating when the between-donor standard deviation exceeded 5%. A statistical classification framework was built to diagnose cytomegalovirus status from the catalog of TCR beta chain sequences. In a later analysis, TCR nucleotide sequences were compared against IMGT/GENE-DB human TR gene sequences so that V and J genes could be assigned. In a later analysis, CDR3 sequences and most-parsimonious VDJ recombination scenarios were assigned using the TCRdist pipeline. In a later analysis, each TCR beta chain was defined by its CDR3 amino acid sequence together with its V-gene family, and reads without a unique V-gene family were excluded. In a later analysis, 450 to 600 highly shared, low-generation-probability nucleotide sequences were removed to address suspected cross-contamination and a sequencing artifact. A later analysis calculated a clonal expansion index for each public chain from normalized within-repertoire ranks of inferred template counts. In a later analysis, generation probabilities were computed using a VDJ recombination model fitted to out-of-frame rearrangements, and the results were checked against IGoR. In a later analysis, TCR-TCR, TCR-HLA and TCR-CMV co-occurrence was scored with hypergeometric tests, and a repertoire-size bias correction was applied to TCR pairs. To estimate false discovery rates, a later analysis permuted the HLA or CMV assignments 20 times. In a later analysis, co-occurring TCRs were grouped using DBSCAN, with TCRdist sequence similarity added in when clustering inside HLA-allele-positive subsets. Co-occurrence clustering excluded repertoires with fewer than 30,000 or more than 120,000 public chains, plus five with anomalous nucleotide sharing. In TCRdb, the immuneACCESS table is reduced to in-frame sequences with V and J assigned. These tables do not hold every clone; where another copy was compared, an unresolved V gene accounts for under half, and the others remain unexplained. The DNA gave D and trimming, while V, J and clone size come from that table. For this sample there are 150,000 to 200,000 clones; roughly 78% appear just once. Jointly, the top ten make up approximately 4.7% of the sample.

As to this clone: Its binding antigen is unknown. No much larger clone is present one base from it, and per-base qualities are unavailable.

Including the terminal cysteine and phenylalanine, the CDR3 comprises 16 residues. Here the CDR3 DNA is all that survives: 48 bases in frame from base 1. For CDR1 and CDR2, the germline V gene (reference sequence) lists MNHEY and SMNVEV. Trimming costs V 3 bases and J 1 base, and their ends lie 15 bases apart. Results the study describes overall, beyond this receptor: In a later analysis, several top co-occurrence clusters were reported to appear linked to parvovirus B19, influenza, CMV and Epstein-Barr virus. Immune exposure information for the cohort was limited to CMV serostatus. A further reported finding was that TCR beta sequences accurately predicted the HLA-A and HLA-B alleles for most subjects in the first cohort. In a later genetic analysis, a missense DCLRE1C variant was associated with V-gene and J-gene trimming of TCR beta chains, and the association was replicated in an independent cohort. Because counts were too low, roughly 18 rarely observed V segments, including chromosome 9 orphons, were left out of the earlier analysis of about 620 of the donors. In a later analysis, HLA-associated TCR beta chains were found to be more clonally expanded and to have lower generation probabilities than equally common non-associated chains. Most TCR sequences were observed very rarely across donors, whereas some public TCRs were present in many individuals. A few of the identified cytomegalovirus-associated TCR beta chains were confirmed in vitro to be specific for cytomegalovirus antigens. The 87-base-pair reads could not distinguish some IMGT-functional V segments, including TRBV6-2 and TRBV6-3, so those segments were excluded. Presence/absence analyses assumed roughly uniform sequencing depth across donors, an assumption that may not hold. In a later analysis, the rate of TCR association differed among HLA loci, with DRB1 alleles having the most associated TCRs and HLA-C alleles having the fewest. Cytomegalovirus status was reported to be diagnosed by the classifier with high specificity and sensitivity in both the original and validation cohorts. The study listed 150 to 200 TCR beta chains as associated with cytomegalovirus. In a later analysis, most CMV-associated TCR beta chains were found to appear HLA-restricted, with HLA associations seemingly driven largely by CMV exposure. Correlated functional status among segregating V segments might reflect linkage disequilibrium, but an unknown experimental factor could not be ruled out. When HLA alleles, especially DR and DQ, strongly co-occurred, attributing TCR associations to individual alleles was difficult. Specific HLA alleles were associated with 15,000 to 20,000 TCR beta sequences at a false discovery rate of 0.05 in a later analysis. Compared with the approximately 710-donor mean, donors in an Asian-associated ancestry cluster had fewer N-insertions in productive TCRs, according to a later genetic analysis. The authors suggested that the approach could potentially be generalized to other disease states and immunological phenotypes. In an earlier analysis of 500 to 650 of the donors, most TCR beta V segments appeared in productive rearrangements about 90% or about 30% of the time, broadly matching IMGT annotations. In this cohort, only TCR beta chains were sequenced, and detectable features were limited by the absence of alpha or paired-chain data. The sequencing pipeline was judged likely to have produced a cluster of highly shared sequence variants as a technical artifact. HLA typing was unavailable for some donors at each locus, so association tests used only the typed subset.

Recombination linked TRBV27 to TRBJ1-1, and perhaps TRBD1 as D gene, on 6 matching bases. This TCR was recovered from a woman in her twenties or thirties in good health and CMV-seropositive. Sequenced material: PBMCs. For the CDR3, the sequence is CASSFLPGHPNTEAFF. The nucleotide sequence reads TGTGCCAGCAGTTTCTTGCCGGGACATCCGAACACTGAAGCTTTCTTT.